This is a list of T cell receptor beta chains from one sample in a study of PD-L1 blockade in urothelial cancer. Measured with immunoSEQ multiplex PCR; TCRdb has only the in-frame clones, and not every one. The sample holds about 38,000 clones, 86% seen once. This specimen was PBMCs, taken around atezolizumab (anti-PD-L1) treatment. Receptors originate from a man aged 60 to 75 with urothelial cancer. Each CDR3 is given with its conserved first and last residue. The D gene is left open where the match is weak. Where a row states a size, it is once, few, many or the class of an expanded clone; other rows omit it.

V gene: TRBV11-2; clone size: -; D gene: TRBD2; J gene: TRBJ2-1; CDR3 protein: CASSLGGGGGTFYNEQFF; CDR3 DNA: TGTGCCAGCAGCTTAGGAGGCGGGGGGGGAACATTTTACAATGAGCAGTTCTTC
V gene: TRBV5-4; clone size: -; D gene: -; J gene: TRBJ1-4; CDR3 protein: CASSLVGESEKLFF; CDR3 DNA: TGTGCCAGCAGCTTGGTCGGGGAAAGTGAAAAACTGTTTTTT
V gene: TRBV12-5; clone size: -; D gene: TRBD1; J gene: TRBJ1-5; CDR3 protein: CASGGTGPNQPQHF; CDR3 DNA: TGTGCTAGTGGGGGGACAGGCCCCAATCAGCCCCAGCATTTT
V gene: TRBV28; clone size: -; D gene: -; J gene: TRBJ2-1; CDR3 protein: CASSGSYNEQFF; CDR3 DNA: TGTGCCAGCTCCGGGAGTTACAATGAGCAGTTCTTC
V gene: TRBV5-4; clone size: -; D gene: TRBD2; J gene: TRBJ2-3; CDR3 protein: CASSLAGSGGVHTDTQYF; CDR3 DNA: TGTGCCAGCAGCTTGGCAGGTAGCGGGGGGGTTCACACAGATACGCAGTATTTT
V gene: TRBV6-5; clone size: -; D gene: TRBD1; J gene: TRBJ2-7; CDR3 protein: CASSRSDRGNEQYF; CDR3 DNA: TGTGCCAGCAGTCGATCAGACAGGGGGAACGAGCAGTACTTC
V gene: TRBV4-3; clone size: -; D gene: TRBD2; J gene: TRBJ2-5; CDR3 protein: CASSQDPPTSGGVTQYF; CDR3 DNA: TGCGCCAGCAGCCAAGATCCCCCGACTAGCGGGGGGGTGACCCAGTACTTC
V gene: TRBV2; clone size: -; D gene: -; J gene: TRBJ1-5; CDR3 protein: CASSETRVGQPQHF; CDR3 DNA: TGTGCCAGCAGTGAAACCAGGGTGGGCCAGCCCCAGCATTTT
V gene: TRBV6-1; clone size: once; D gene: TRBD1; J gene: TRBJ1-1; CDR3 protein: CASSDGTGRTTEAFF; CDR3 DNA: TGTGCCAGCAGTGATGGGACAGGGCGAACCACTGAAGCTTTCTTT
V gene: TRBV11-2; clone size: -; D gene: -; J gene: TRBJ2-7; CDR3 protein: CASSSHRGGTYEQYF; CDR3 DNA: TGTGCCAGCAGCTCACACAGGGGGGGAACCTACGAGCAGTACTTC
V gene: TRBV11-2; clone size: -; D gene: -; J gene: TRBJ2-3; CDR3 protein: CASSQGRGSTDTQYF; CDR3 DNA: TGTGCCAGCAGCCAGGGCAGGGGTAGCACAGATACGCAGTATTTT
V gene: TRBV27; clone size: -; D gene: TRBD1; J gene: TRBJ2-1; CDR3 protein: CASTQGQGPPSSYNEQFF; CDR3 DNA: TGTGCCAGCACCCAAGGACAGGGACCCCCTAGTTCCTACAATGAGCAGTTCTTC
V gene: TRBV5-1; clone size: -; D gene: -; J gene: TRBJ1-2; CDR3 protein: CASSFTGDYGYTF; CDR3 DNA: TGCGCCAGCAGCTTTACCGGGGACTATGGCTACACCTTC
V gene: TRBV5-1; clone size: -; D gene: -; J gene: TRBJ1-1; CDR3 protein: CASSLEPNTEAFF; CDR3 DNA: TGCGCCAGCAGCTTGGAGCCGAACACTGAAGCTTTCTTT
V gene: TRBV27; clone size: few; D gene: -; J gene: TRBJ2-7; CDR3 protein: CASSFLDRVSYEQYF; CDR3 DNA: TGTGCCAGCAGTTTTCTGGACAGAGTCTCCTACGAGCAGTACTTC
V gene: TRBV10-1; clone size: -; D gene: -; J gene: TRBJ1-1; CDR3 protein: CASSESGAAIQAFF; CDR3 DNA: TGCGCCAGCAGTGAGTCGGGGGCCGCTATTCAAGCTTTCTTT
V gene: TRBV2; clone size: -; D gene: TRBD2; J gene: TRBJ2-3; CDR3 protein: CASSYPSGGAPDTQYF; CDR3 DNA: TGTGCCAGCAGTTACCCTAGCGGGGGGGCCCCAGATACGCAGTATTTT
V gene: TRBV6-1; clone size: -; D gene: TRBD1; J gene: TRBJ1-2; CDR3 protein: CASSATGGNYGYTF; CDR3 DNA: TGTGCCAGCAGTGCGACAGGGGGCAACTATGGCTACACCTTC
V gene: TRBV27; clone size: -; D gene: TRBD2; J gene: TRBJ2-1; CDR3 protein: CASRGGVTSASPNEQFF; CDR3 DNA: TGTGCCAGCAGGGGAGGGGTAACTAGCGCGAGCCCCAATGAGCAGTTCTTC